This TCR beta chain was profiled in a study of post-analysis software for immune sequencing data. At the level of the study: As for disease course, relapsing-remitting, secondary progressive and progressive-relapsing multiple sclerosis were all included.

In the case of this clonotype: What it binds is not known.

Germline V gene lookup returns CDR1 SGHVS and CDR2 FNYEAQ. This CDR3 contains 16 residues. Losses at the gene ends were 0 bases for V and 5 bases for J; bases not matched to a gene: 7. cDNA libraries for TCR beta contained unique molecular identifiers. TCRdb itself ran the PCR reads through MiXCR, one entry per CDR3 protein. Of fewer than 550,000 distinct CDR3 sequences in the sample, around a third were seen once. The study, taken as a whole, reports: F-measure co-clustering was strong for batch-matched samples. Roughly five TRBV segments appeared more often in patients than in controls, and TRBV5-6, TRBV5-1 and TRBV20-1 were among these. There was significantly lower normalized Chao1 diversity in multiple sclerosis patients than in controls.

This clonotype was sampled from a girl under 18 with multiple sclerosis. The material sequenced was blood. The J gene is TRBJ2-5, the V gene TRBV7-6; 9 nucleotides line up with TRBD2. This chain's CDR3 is CASSLAGGGARETQYF. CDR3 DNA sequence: TGTGCCAGCAGCTTAGCCGGCGGGGGGGCGCGTGAGACCCAGTACTTC.